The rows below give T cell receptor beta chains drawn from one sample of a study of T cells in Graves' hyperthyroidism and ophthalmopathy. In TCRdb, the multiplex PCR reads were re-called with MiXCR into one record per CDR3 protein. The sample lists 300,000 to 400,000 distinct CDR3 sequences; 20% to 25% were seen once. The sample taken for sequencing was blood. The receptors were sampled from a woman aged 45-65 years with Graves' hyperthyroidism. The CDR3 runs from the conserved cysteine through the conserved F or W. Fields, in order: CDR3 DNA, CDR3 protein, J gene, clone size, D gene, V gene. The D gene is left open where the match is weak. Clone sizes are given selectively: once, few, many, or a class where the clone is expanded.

TGTGCCGGGACTAGCGGGAGCGGGGAGCTGTTTTTT CAGTSGSGELFF TRBJ2-2 few TRBD2 TRBV28
TGTGCCAGCACCCTTGCGAACATTCAGTACTTC CASTLANIQYF TRBJ2-4 once . TRBV2
TGTGCCAGCAGGTCTAGCGGGGGCCCCACTCTCCAAGAGACCCAGTACTTC CASRSSGGPTLQETQYF TRBJ2-5 once TRBD2 TRBV7-3
TGCAGTGCAAACGGTCCCTCAAACCCCTACGAGCAGTACTTC CSANGPSNPYEQYF TRBJ2-7 . . TRBV20-1
TGTGCCAGCAATCGGGGCAAGTGGAATGAGCAGTTCTTC CASNRGKWNEQFF TRBJ2-1 many . TRBV28
TGTGCCAGCTCACCAGAGATTCGTCGTCGAGAGAACACTGAAGCTTTCTTT CASSPEIRRRENTEAFF TRBJ1-1 many . TRBV18
TGCAGTGCTAGTATGGCTAGCGGGGGGTTGGATACGCAGTATTTT CSASMASGGLDTQYF TRBJ2-3 many TRBD2 TRBV20-1
TGCAGCGTTGGGAGCTATTCCTCAGATACGCAGTATTTT CSVGSYSSDTQYF TRBJ2-3 few . TRBV29-1
TGCGCCAGCACCCCTCGCCCGGCGGGAGGCCACGAGCAGTACTTC CASTPRPAGGHEQYF TRBJ2-7 . TRBD2 TRBV5-1
TGTGCCAGCAGCTTAGGGGTAGGGTACAATGAGCAGTTCTTC CASSLGVGYNEQFF TRBJ2-1 . . TRBV7-8
TGCAGCGTTAGTTGGGAGACCCAGTACTTC CSVSWETQYF TRBJ2-5 . . TRBV29-1
TGTGCCAGTTCCGGGACAGGAGTCTCCTACGAGCAGTACTTC CASSGTGVSYEQYF TRBJ2-7 many TRBD1 TRBV19
TGCAGTGCTAGACTGCGGGGGCGGGAAAACATTCAGTACTTC CSARLRGRENIQYF TRBJ2-4 few . TRBV20-1
TGCAGCGTTTGGGACAATGAGCAGTTCTTC CSVWDNEQFF TRBJ2-1 many . TRBV29-1
TGTGCCAGCAGCTTGGCCCTAGCAAGTGGAAACACCATATATTTT CASSLALASGNTIYF TRBJ1-3 few . TRBV5-6
TGTGCCAGCAGCGTACTAGCGGGAGACTACAATGAGCAGTTCTTC CASSVLAGDYNEQFF TRBJ2-1 many TRBD2 TRBV28
TGTGCCTGGTCCCGACTACGAAACACCGGGGAGCTGTTTTTT CAWSRLRNTGELFF TRBJ2-2 . . TRBV30
TGTGCCAGCAGCCTCAACACGAACACCGGGGAGCTGTTTTTT CASSLNTNTGELFF TRBJ2-2 few . TRBV14
TGTGCCAGCAGTTTGGACAGAAACACCGGGGAGCTGTTTTTT CASSLDRNTGELFF TRBJ2-2 many . TRBV12-3/TRBV12-4
TGCGCCAGCAGCAAGATTGGACAGGGGGTGGCAGATACGCAGTATTTT CASSKIGQGVADTQYF TRBJ2-3 many TRBD1 TRBV4-1
TGTGCCAGCAGTGAAGTACCGGGACAGATGAACACTGAAGCTTTCTTT CASSEVPGQMNTEAFF TRBJ1-1 many TRBD1 TRBV6-1
TGTGCCAGCATCCCAGGGGCAGGGACCTATGGCTACACCTTC CASIPGAGTYGYTF TRBJ1-2 . . TRBV6-1
TGTGCCAGCAGCTTGGGGTCAAGGAGGGGAGAGACCCAGTACTTC CASSLGSRRGETQYF TRBJ2-5 few . TRBV5-6
TGTGCCAGCAGCTCAAGGCGGGTTTCACAAGAGACCCAGTACTTC CASSSRRVSQETQYF TRBJ2-5 . . TRBV11-1
TGTGCCAGTAGTATCCACACTGAAGCTTTCTTT CASSIHTEAFF TRBJ1-1 few . TRBV19
TGTGCCAGCAGTTTATGGGTTAATAGCAATCAGCCCCAGCATTTT CASSLWVNSNQPQHF TRBJ1-5 . . TRBV28
TGTGCCAGCAGAATCAACCAGGGGGGCTACACCTTC CASRINQGGYTF TRBJ1-2 many . TRBV28
TGCAGTGGTAGCGCTAGCGTATCCTACGAGCAGTACTTC CSGSASVSYEQYF TRBJ2-7 . . TRBV20-1
TGCAGCGTTTTCAGGTGGAATGAGCAGTTCTTC CSVFRWNEQFF TRBJ2-1 many . TRBV29-1
TGTGCCAGCAGCCCCCGGACTGGAGTGGATGAAAAACTGTTTTTT CASSPRTGVDEKLFF TRBJ1-4 . . TRBV5-4
TGTGCCAGCAGTTTAGATAGCGGGGGGCCCCCTTTAGGGACCCAGTACTTC CASSLDSGGPPLGTQYF TRBJ2-5 few TRBD2 TRBV27
TGCAGTGCTAGCATGGGGCAACCCCAGCATTTT CSASMGQPQHF TRBJ1-5 many . TRBV20-1
TGTGCCATCAGTAACACCGGAGAGGGAGGAAACACCATATATTTT CAISNTGEGGNTIYF TRBJ1-3 . . TRBV10-3
TGCAGCGTGGAACAGGGAAACACTGAAGCTTTCTTT CSVEQGNTEAFF TRBJ1-1 many . TRBV29-1
TGTGCCATCTCCGAACCGGGACAGGGGGCCTCAGATACGCAGTATTTT CAISEPGQGASDTQYF TRBJ2-3 . TRBD1 TRBV10-3
TGCGCCAGCAGCTTGTCCTTACTCATGACAGGCCAAAGCGAGCAGTACTTC CASSLSLLMTGQSEQYF TRBJ2-7 many . TRBV5-1
TGTGCCAGCAGTGAAGAAGGTAGCTCCTATAATTCACCCCTCCACTTT CASSEEGSSYNSPLHF TRBJ1-6 many . TRBV2
TGTGCCACCAGTGACACGGGACAGGTTCAAGAGACCCAGTACTTC CATSDTGQVQETQYF TRBJ2-5 . TRBD1 TRBV24-1
TGTGCCAGCAGTTTGCCGAGCAATCAGCCCCAGCATTTT CASSLPSNQPQHF TRBJ1-5 many . TRBV28
TGTGCCAGCATCCGACAGGGAGGGCCCAATGAGCAGTTCTTC CASIRQGGPNEQFF TRBJ2-1 . . TRBV14
TGTGCCAGCAGCTTAGGGGGAGCTAGCGGCCAAGAGACCCAGTACTTC CASSLGGASGQETQYF TRBJ2-5 . TRBD2 TRBV7-9
TGTGCCAGCAGCTTAGGCTGGACAGGGGGCAACACTGAAGCTTTCTTT CASSLGWTGGNTEAFF TRBJ1-1 . TRBD1 TRBV2
TGTGCCACCAGCAGAGACGGGGGAGTAGCCAAAAACATTCAGTACTTC CATSRDGGVAKNIQYF TRBJ2-4 many . TRBV15
TGTGCCAGCAGTTTATGGTACAGGGGGCGATCCTACGAGCAGTACTTC CASSLWYRGRSYEQYF TRBJ2-7 few TRBD1 TRBV28
TGTGCCAGCGCAGTAGAGGTACTCACAGATACGCAGTATTTT CASAVEVLTDTQYF TRBJ2-3 . . TRBV7-2
TGCGCCAGCAGCCCCGGGGGGGGATATGGCTACACCTTC CASSPGGGYGYTF TRBJ1-2 few . TRBV4-1
TGTGCCAGCAGTGACCGTCATCAGCCCCAGCATTTT CASSDRHQPQHF TRBJ1-5 many . TRBV2
TGTGCCTGGAAAAGGACAGGGAACACTGAAGCTTTCTTT CAWKRTGNTEAFF TRBJ1-1 . TRBD1 TRBV30
TGTGCCAGCAGCAAACTTAGGGTCCAAGAGACCCAGTACTTC CASSKLRVQETQYF TRBJ2-5 many . TRBV7-8
TGCAGCGTTGAAGATTACAGGGACTACGAGCAGTACTTC CSVEDYRDYEQYF TRBJ2-7 many . TRBV29-1
TGCAGCGTTCTACCCGGACAGGGGGAAGGCTACACCTTC CSVLPGQGEGYTF TRBJ1-2 . TRBD1 TRBV29-1